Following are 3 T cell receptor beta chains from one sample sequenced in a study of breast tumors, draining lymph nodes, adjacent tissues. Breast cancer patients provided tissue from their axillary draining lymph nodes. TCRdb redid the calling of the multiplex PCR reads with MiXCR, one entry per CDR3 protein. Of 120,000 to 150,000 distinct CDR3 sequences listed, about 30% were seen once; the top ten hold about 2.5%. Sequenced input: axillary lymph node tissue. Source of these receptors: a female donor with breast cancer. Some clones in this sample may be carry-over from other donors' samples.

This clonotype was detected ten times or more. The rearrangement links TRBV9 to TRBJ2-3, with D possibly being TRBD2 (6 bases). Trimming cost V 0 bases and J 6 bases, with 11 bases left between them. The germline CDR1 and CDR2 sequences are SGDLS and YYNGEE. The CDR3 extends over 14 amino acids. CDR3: CASSVDGGRDTQYF. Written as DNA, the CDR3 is TGTGCCAGCAGCGTAGATGGGGGGAGGGATACGCAGTATTTT.

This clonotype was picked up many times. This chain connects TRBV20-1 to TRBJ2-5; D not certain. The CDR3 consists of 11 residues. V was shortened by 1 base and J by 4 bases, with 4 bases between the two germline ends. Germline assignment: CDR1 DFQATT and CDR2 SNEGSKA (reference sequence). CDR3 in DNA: TGCAGTGCTAGAGGAGGAGAGACCCAGTACTTC. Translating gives CSARGGETQYF.

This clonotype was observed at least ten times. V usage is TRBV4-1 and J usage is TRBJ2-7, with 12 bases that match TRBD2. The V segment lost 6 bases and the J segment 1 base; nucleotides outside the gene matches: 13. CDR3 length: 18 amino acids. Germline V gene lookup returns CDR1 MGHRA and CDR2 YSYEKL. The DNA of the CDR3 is TGCGCCAGCAGTCTCCGGACTAGCGGGGCCACCCCTTCCTACGAGCAGTACTTC. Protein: CASSLRTSGATPSYEQYF.